This T cell receptor beta chain was retrieved from a study of T cell responses to AZD1222 COVID-19 vaccine. Study-wide findings and caveats: Receipt of two AZD1222 doses was followed by a rise in Spike-specific TCR breadth and depth. It was only after the peak T cell response that any repertoires were sampled. At 160-218 and 743-854, vaccine-associated CD4 TCRs were dominant, and they spanned spike.

As regards this clone: The target antigen is unknown.

Per the germline V gene, CDR1 is SGHTA and CDR2 is FQGNSA. The V end was cut by 5 bases, the J end by 8 bases, with 10 bases between. This CDR3 contains 12 residues. The assay was immunoSEQ multiplex PCR, and TCRdb's table has in-frame clones only and misses some. The sample records 150,000 to 180,000 clones, roughly nine tenths being singletons. This chain connects TRBV7-2 to TRBJ1-3; D uncertain. This sample comprised peripheral blood, obtained on day 0 of MenACWY control vaccination. The TCR was taken from an adult in good health. The CDR3 sequence is CASSPFLYTIYF. In DNA, the CDR3 is TGTGCCAGCAGCCCCTTTTTGTACACCATATATTTT.